A single sample is the source of the 29 T cell receptor beta chains below, sequenced in a study of cytomegalovirus exposure and HLA in healthy donors. 13 Jbeta primers and 60 Vbeta primers were used for the PCR. Measured with immunoSEQ multiplex PCR; TCRdb has only the in-frame clones, and not every one. The sample lists 110,000 or so clones, around 73% occurring once. Sequencing was done on a sample of PBMCs. The receptors come from a woman aged 30 to 39 in good health and CMV-seropositive.

This chain joins TRBV30 and TRBJ2-1, with D perhaps matching TRBD2 (6 bases). The V end lost 1 base, the J end lost 3 bases, and 10 bases lay between the germline ends. The germline CDR1 and CDR2 sequences are GTSNPN and SVGIG (reference sequence). The CDR3 totals 14 residues. The CDR3 sequence: CAWSGPGSYNEQFF. CDR3 nucleotides: TGTGCCTGGAGTGGACCCGGGAGCTACAATGAGCAGTTCTTC.

The chain joins TRBV18 to TRBJ1-1; a weak D match, TRBD1 (6 bases). Germline CDR1 KGHSH, CDR2 LQKENI. Trimming left V 6 bases short and J 0 bases short, with 17 bases between. CDR3 length: 16 amino acids. CDR3 sequence (DNA): TGTGCCAGCTCCCCCAATGAACAGGGCATGAACACTGAAGCTTTCTTT. Amino acid sequence: CASSPNEQGMNTEAFF. The full variable domain, in which reference TRBV18 and TRBJ1-1 provide the parts outside the CDR3, is NAGVMQNPRHLVRRRGQEARLRCSPMKGHSHVYWYRQLPEEGLKFMVYLQKENIIDESGMPKERFSAEFPKEGPSILRIQQVVRGDSAAYFCASSPNEQGMNTEAFFGQGTRLTVV.

The chain couples TRBV30 to TRBJ2-3, with D possibly being TRBD1 (5 bases). V was clipped by 1 base and J by 3 bases, with 14 bases between them. Germline loops: CDR1 GTSNPN, CDR2 SVGIG (reference sequence). The CDR3 consists of 15 residues. The CDR3 reads CAWSAGSGRTDTQYF. The CDR3 nucleotides are TGTGCCTGGAGTGCGGGCTCAGGGCGGACAGATACGCAGTATTTT.

The J gene is TRBJ2-1, the V gene TRBV19; 8 nucleotides align to TRBD1. CDR1 and CDR2 (germline): LNHDA, SQIVND (reference sequence). The CDR3 has 15 residues. J was trimmed by 7 bases and V by 3 bases; bases with no gene match: 8. As DNA, the CDR3 is TGTGCCAGTAGTATGGGTCAGGGGGCCCGGAATGAGCAGTTCTTC. Translated, it gives CASSMGQGARNEQFF. Combining the CDR3 with reference TRBV19 and TRBJ2-1 gives the whole variable domain DGGITQSPKYLFRKEGQNVTLSCEQNLNHDAMYWYRQDPGQGLRLIYYSQIVNDFQKGDIAEGYSVSREKKESFPLTVTSAQKNPTAFYLCASSMGQGARNEQFFGPGTRLTVL.

The chain employs TRBV19 and TRBJ1-3; D unresolved. CDR1 and CDR2 from the germline V gene are LNHDA and SQIVND (reference sequence). V was shortened by 7 bases and J by 0 bases, with 13 bases between the two germline ends. CDR3 length: 15 amino acids. CDR3 region: CASIRGISSGNTIYF. The DNA of the CDR3 is TGTGCCAGTATTCGTGGCATCAGCTCTGGAAACACCATATATTTT.

This chain links TRBV10-3 with TRBJ1-6; D uncertain. The V gene lost 0 bases and the J gene lost 10 bases, with 13 bases spanning the gap. The CDR3 length is 15 residues. CDR1 is ENHRY, CDR2 SYGVKD, per germline. The CDR3: CAISESRGSTSPLHF. The CDR3 bases are TGTGCCATCAGTGAGTCGCGGGGTTCGACGTCACCCCTCCACTTT.

CDR3 bases: TGTGCCAGTAGTAGTCGGACAGGAGCCTACGAGCAGTACTTC. As protein: CASSSRTGAYEQYF. The V and J genes are TRBV19 and TRBJ2-7, with 7 bases fitting TRBD1. This CDR3 region has 14 residues. Germline V lookup: CDR1 LNHDA, CDR2 SQIVND (reference sequence). With V trimmed by 4 bases and J by 2 bases, 5 bases remained unmatched.

The chain links TRBV10-3 to TRBJ1-5, with D perhaps matching TRBD1 (5 bases). The CDR3 sequence is 17 residues long. Germline loops: CDR1 ENHRY, CDR2 SYGVKD. V was pared by 3 bases and J by 0 bases, with 15 bases between. CDR3 amino acids: CAISEWGGGDSNQPQHF. CDR3 bases: TGTGCCATCAGTGAATGGGGGGGAGGGGATAGCAATCAGCCCCAGCATTTT.

This chain links TRBV5-1 with TRBJ2-1; 16 bases match TRBD2. V lost 5 bases and J lost 7; bases outside the gene matches: 6. In germline, CDR1 is SGHRS, CDR2 YFSETQ. This CDR3 is built from 16 residues. The CDR3 region is CASRPGLAGGLNEQFF. The CDR3 bases are TGCGCCAGCAGACCGGGACTAGCGGGAGGGCTTAATGAGCAGTTCTTC.

The chain is built from TRBV28 and TRBJ2-1, with 13 bases that match TRBD2. Germline CDR1 and CDR2: MDHEN and SYDVKM. This CDR3 has 20 amino acids. J was trimmed by 4 bases and V by 6 bases; bases with no gene match: 18. The CDR3 DNA reads as TGTGCCAGCAGCTATAAAACCCGACTAGCGGGGGGCCAACTTTACAATGAGCAGTTCTTC. It specifies CASSYKTRLAGGQLYNEQFF.

The chain joins TRBV2 to TRBJ2-7; possible D gene TRBD2, 5 bases. There are 13 residues in the CDR3. V lost 11 bases and J 4 bases, leaving 18 bases between the germline ends. Per the germline V gene, CDR1 is SNHLY and CDR2 is FYNNEI. CDR3 nucleotides: TGTGCCTTCAAGCAGGAGGCGGCATACGAGCAGTACTTC. Its protein is CAFKQEAAYEQYF.

The rearrangement joins TRBV7-3 to TRBJ1-2, with D possibly matching TRBD1 (5 bases). The CDR3 has 15 amino acids. With 0 bases removed from V and 0 bases from J, the gap between germline ends came to 8 bases. From germline, CDR1 is SGHTA and CDR2 FQGTGA. The CDR3 DNA reads TGTGCCAGCAGCTTAACGGGGGGATCTAACTATGGCTACACCTTC. Its protein is CASSLTGGSNYGYTF.

CDR3: CASRRAGGSTDTQYF. CDR3 coding DNA: TGTGCCAGCCGTCGGGCGGGGGGAAGCACAGATACGCAGTATTTT. J is TRBJ2-3 and V is TRBV27; TRBD2 matches at 8 bases. The CDR3 consists of 15 residues. CDR1 is MNHEY and CDR2 is SMNVEV in the germline V gene (reference sequence). Losses at the gene ends were 8 bases for V and 0 bases for J; bases not matched to a gene: 7.

This clone was detected a few times. The V gene is TRBV2, the J gene TRBJ1-1; 8 bases agree with TRBD1. Germline CDR1 reads SNHLY; CDR2 reads FYNNEI. The length of the CDR3 is 11 residues. The V segment lost 6 bases and the J segment 8 bases; nucleotides outside the gene matches: 2. This chain's CDR3 is CASRGQGEAFF. CDR3 nucleotides: TGTGCCAGCAGAGGACAGGGAGAAGCTTTCTTT.

The gene calls are TRBV7-8 and TRBJ1-1; weak D call: TRBD1 (6 bases). The CDR3 spans 14 residues. Germline V lookup: CDR1 SGHVS, CDR2 FQNEAQ. With 2 bases removed from V and 1 base from J, the gap between germline ends came to 8 bases. The DNA of the CDR3 is TGTGCCAGCAGCTTATTACAGGGGAACACTGAAGCTTTCTTT. This gives the protein CASSLLQGNTEAFF.

This rearrangement joins TRBV19 to TRBJ2-4, with 9 bases identical to TRBD2. Trimming cost V 0 bases and J 4 bases; bases outside gene matches: 13. Germline-derived CDR1 and CDR2 are LNHDA and SQIVND (reference sequence). The CDR3 is made up of 19 amino acids. CDR3 loop: CASSIDLGSGSGGKNIQYF. The DNA of the CDR3 is TGTGCCAGTAGTATAGATCTAGGTAGCGGGAGCGGGGGTAAAAACATTCAGTACTTC.

The gene calls are TRBV18 and TRBJ1-1; no reliable D call. V was pared by 2 bases and J by 0 bases, with 13 bases between. Germline V gives CDR1 KGHSH, CDR2 LQKENI. This CDR3 contains 16 residues. The CDR3 sequence: CASSPMGQAMNTEAFF. Here the CDR3 DNA reads TGTGCCAGCTCACCAATGGGTCAGGCCATGAACACTGAAGCTTTCTTT.

V gene TRBV4-2 combines with J gene TRBJ1-2; D unclear. The CDR3 spans 16 residues. Germline assignment: CDR1 LGHNA and CDR2 YNFKEQ. V was cut by 3 bases and J by 8 bases, with 22 bases left in between. The CDR3 sequence is CASSQTPAGNAGGYTF. The CDR3 region has the DNA TGTGCCAGCAGCCAGACCCCCGCGGGAAACGCCGGCGGCTACACCTTC.

V usage is TRBV19 and J usage is TRBJ1-1; perhaps TRBD1 as D (5 bases). With 7 bases removed from V and 5 bases from J, the gap between germline ends came to 14 bases. Looked up from germline, CDR1 is LNHDA and CDR2 is SQIVND (reference sequence). This CDR3 comprises 13 residues. CDR3 in amino acids: CASMWRGGTEAFF. CDR3 DNA sequence: TGTGCCAGTATGTGGCGGGGGGGAACTGAAGCTTTCTTT.

The chain links TRBV4-1 to TRBJ2-3, with unresolved D. This CDR3 spans 12 amino acids. Germline V gene data show CDR1 as MGHRA and CDR2 as YSYEKL. The V end was cut by 0 bases, the J end by 7 bases, with 5 bases between. The CDR3 DNA sequence: TGCGCCAGCAGCCAAGATAAAAATACGCAGTATTTT. The encoded protein is CASSQDKNTQYF.

This clone was observed a handful of times. This rearrangement joins TRBV18 to TRBJ2-7; D is uncertain. The germline V and J ends were trimmed by 3 bases and 0 bases, with 15 bases remaining between them. Germline V CDR1 and CDR2: KGHSH, LQKENI. The CDR3 runs to 16 residues. The CDR3 DNA is TGTGCCAGCTCACCTGTCGCCCTCCCTAGCTCCTACGAGCAGTACTTC. It codes for CASSPVALPSSYEQYF.

This chain connects TRBV18 to TRBJ2-1, with 8 nucleotides matching TRBD2. Germline V gene sequence: CDR1 KGHSH, CDR2 LQKENI. The CDR3 is made up of 14 amino acids. The ends lost 4 bases at V and 6 bases at J; junction bases unmatched: 5. CDR3 amino acids: CASSLSAGANEQFF. The CDR3 region has the DNA TGTGCCAGCTCACTCTCAGCGGGAGCCAATGAGCAGTTCTTC.

The rearrangement joins TRBV11-1 to TRBJ2-3; D possibly corresponds to TRBD2 (6 bases). Germline loops: CDR1 SGHAT, CDR2 FQDESV (reference sequence). The germline V and J ends were trimmed by 3 bases and 1 base, with 14 bases remaining between them. This CDR3 comprises 16 residues. This chain's CDR3 is CASSLGEAGGTDTQYF. The CDR3 DNA follows: TGTGCCAGCAGCTTGGGGGAGGCCGGGGGCACAGATACGCAGTATTTT.

The chain employs TRBV5-1 and TRBJ2-3; TRBD2 agrees at 8 bases. V gave up 1 base and J gave up 6 bases; unmatched junction bases: 7. The germline V gene has CDR1 SGHRS and CDR2 YFSETQ. There are 15 residues in the CDR3. CDR3 sequence: CASSLSGTRGDTQYF. CDR3 DNA: TGCGCCAGCAGCTTGAGTGGGACTAGGGGGGATACGCAGTATTTT.

CDR3 sequence: CASSETIGGAWETQYF. The CDR3 coding sequence is TGTGCCAGCAGTGAGACTATCGGGGGGGCTTGGGAGACCCAGTACTTC. The V gene is TRBV6-1, the J gene TRBJ2-5; 8 bases are shared with TRBD2. V was clipped by 3 bases and J by 5 bases; unmatched bases: 11. The CDR3 length is 16 residues. Per germline, CDR1 MNHNS and CDR2 SASEGT.

This clone was seen a handful of times. V is TRBV5-1 and J is TRBJ2-1; TRBD2 matches at 8 bases. V trimming: 1 base; J trimming: 10 bases; junction bases outside the gene matches: 10. CDR3 length: 15 amino acids. Germline loops: CDR1 SGHRS, CDR2 YFSETQ. The CDR3 DNA follows: TGCGCCAGCAGCTTGTCTACCGGCGGGGGGACGGAGCAGTTCTTC. This codes for CASSLSTGGGTEQFF.

The chain employs TRBV21-1 and TRBJ1-5; the table's D call, TRBD1, has no DNA check behind it. TRBV21-1 is given as a pseudogene. There are 14 residues in the CDR3. The CDR3, as DNA: TGTGCCAGCAGCGAAGGACAGGGGTATCAGCCCCAGCATTTT. Its translation: CASSEGQGYQPQHF.

This clone has a single count. The CDR3 coding sequence is TGTGCCATTGGGTTGGGCCAGCCCCAGCATTTT. Amino acids: CAIGLGQPQHF. The rearrangement joins TRBV19 to TRBJ1-5, with unresolved D. The V and J ends lost 10 bases and 7 bases respectively, with 11 bases between them. The CDR3 extends over 11 amino acids. Germline V lookup: CDR1 LNHDA, CDR2 SQIVND (reference sequence).

The V and J genes are TRBV7-3 and TRBJ1-2; D possibly corresponds to TRBD1 (5 bases). This CDR3 comprises 17 residues. The V gene lost 5 bases and the J gene lost 1 base, with 20 bases spanning the gap. Looked up from germline, CDR1 is SGHTA and CDR2 is FQGTGA. The CDR3 coding sequence is TGTGCCAGCAGCCCAACTGAATGGCCTAGGGGTAACTATGGCTACACCTTC. Translation: CASSPTEWPRGNYGYTF.